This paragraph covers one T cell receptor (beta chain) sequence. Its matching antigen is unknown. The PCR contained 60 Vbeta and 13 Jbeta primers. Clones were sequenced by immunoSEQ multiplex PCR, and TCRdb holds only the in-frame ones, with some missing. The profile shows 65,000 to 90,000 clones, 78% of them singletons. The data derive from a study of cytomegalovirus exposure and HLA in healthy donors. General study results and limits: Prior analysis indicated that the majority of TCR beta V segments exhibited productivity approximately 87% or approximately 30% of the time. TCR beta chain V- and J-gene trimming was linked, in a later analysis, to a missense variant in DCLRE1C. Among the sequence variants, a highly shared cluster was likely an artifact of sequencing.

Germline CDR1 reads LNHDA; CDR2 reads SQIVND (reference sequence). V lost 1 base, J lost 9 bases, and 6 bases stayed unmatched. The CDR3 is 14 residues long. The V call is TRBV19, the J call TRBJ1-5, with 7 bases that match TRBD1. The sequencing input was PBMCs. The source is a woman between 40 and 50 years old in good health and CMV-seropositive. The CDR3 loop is CASSIGDRAGPQHF. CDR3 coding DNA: TGTGCCAGTAGTATAGGGGACAGAGCGGGGCCCCAGCATTTT.